The 9 T cell receptor beta chains below all came from one sample that was sequenced in a study of cytomegalovirus exposure and HLA in healthy donors. Profiled with immunoSEQ multiplex PCR; TCRdb holds only in-frame clones, not every one. The sample consists of 250,000 to 300,000 clones, 80% to 90% of them appearing once. What was sequenced was PBMCs. The receptors come from a woman under 30 in good health and CMV-seronegative.

The chain couples TRBV9 to TRBJ2-3, with 7 bases matching TRBD2. From germline, CDR1 is SGDLS and CDR2 YYNGEE. This CDR3 region has 17 residues. Trimming at V came to 0 bases and at J to 0 bases, leaving 7 bases not matched to a gene. The CDR3 region has the DNA TGTGCCAGCAGCGTAGTAGGTAGCGGGTCTAGCACAGATACGCAGTATTTT. Translation gives CASSVVGSGSSTDTQYF.

The chain employs TRBV7-6 and TRBJ2-1; 9 positions match TRBD2. The CDR3 runs 16 residues. Trimming at V came to 5 bases and at J to 2 bases, leaving 7 bases not matched to a gene. Germline CDR1 is SGHVS and CDR2 is FNYEAQ. CDR3 residues: CASSPLAGTPYNEQFF. CDR3 in DNA: TGTGCCAGCAGCCCCCTAGCGGGGACTCCCTACAATGAGCAGTTCTTC.

The chain is built from TRBV11-2 and TRBJ2-2; 13 nucleotides line up with TRBD2. Germline assignment: CDR1 SGHAT and CDR2 FQNNGV. This CDR3 is built from 17 residues. The ends lost 4 bases at V and 7 bases at J; junction bases unmatched: 9. In nucleotides, the CDR3 is TGTGCCAGCAGCTCCCCAGGACTAGCGGGGGTTAGCGGGGAGCTGTTTTTT. Encoded protein: CASSSPGLAGVSGELFF.

This clone was seen once. The gene calls are TRBV5-1 and TRBJ2-3; the D gene is possibly TRBD2 (6 bases). Trimming took off 3 bases at V and 0 bases at J, with 14 bases between the two ends. The CDR3 loop spans 16 amino acids. Germline CDR1 and CDR2: SGHRS and YFSETQ. In DNA form, the CDR3 reads TGCGCCAGCAGCTGGGGAATGGGGACTAGCACAGATACGCAGTATTTT. It translates to CASSWGMGTSTDTQYF. Full variable domain (missing parts from reference TRBV5-1 and TRBJ2-3): KAGVTQTPRYLIKTRGQQVTLSCSPISGHRSVSWYQQTPGQGLQFLFEYFSETQRNKGNFPGRFSGRQFSNSRSEMNVSTLELGDSALYLCASSWGMGTSTDTQYFGPGTRLTVL.

This clone was detected only a few times. V gene TRBV4-3 combines with J gene TRBJ1-2, with D possibly TRBD1 on 5 matching bases. Germline V CDR1 and CDR2: LGHNA, YSLEER. The CDR3 extends over 13 amino acids. V was shortened by 0 bases and J by 4 bases, with 6 bases between the two germline ends. In DNA, the CDR3 is TGCGCCAGCAGCCAAGACGGGGGCTATGGCTACACCTTC. Residues: CASSQDGGYGYTF.

This clone was seen only once. The rearrangement links TRBV6-5 to TRBJ2-5; a possible D gene is TRBD1 (5 bases). V was trimmed by 0 bases and J by 1 base, leaving 9 bases between them. This CDR3 has 15 amino acids. Germline CDR1 and CDR2: MNHEY and SVGAGI. The CDR3, as DNA: TGTGCCAGCAGTTACTCGGGAAGGGGCCAAGAGACCCAGTACTTC. This gives the protein CASSYSGRGQETQYF.

This clone has only one observation. This chain joins TRBV5-1 and TRBJ2-7, with TRBD2 matching over 8 bases. The trim removed 4 bases at V and 3 bases at J, leaving 9 bases unmatched. Germline lookup yields CDR1 SGHRS and CDR2 YFSETQ. The CDR3 totals 15 residues. CDR3 sequence (DNA): TGCGCCAGCAGCCCTTCAGGCGGGAGGCTCTACGAGCAGTACTTC. Amino acid sequence: CASSPSGGRLYEQYF.

The genes are TRBV25-1 and TRBJ2-1, with D tentatively TRBD1 (6 bases). The CDR3 totals 14 residues. The V and J ends lost 5 bases and 8 bases respectively, with 16 bases between them. CDR1 and CDR2 (germline): MGHDK, SYGVNS. In nucleotides, the CDR3 is TGTGCCAGCAGTTATGCAGGGGATTCTGATGAGCAGTTCTTC. This gives the protein CASSYAGDSDEQFF.

The V call is TRBV6-5, the J call TRBJ2-7; D possibly corresponds to TRBD2 (5 bases). Germline-derived CDR1 and CDR2 are MNHEY and SVGAGI. This CDR3 is 15 amino acids long. V was clipped by 4 bases and J by 0 bases, with 13 bases between them. The CDR3 sequence: CASSSPGRDSYEQYF. As DNA, the CDR3 is TGTGCCAGCAGTTCCCCTGGACGGGACTCCTACGAGCAGTACTTC.